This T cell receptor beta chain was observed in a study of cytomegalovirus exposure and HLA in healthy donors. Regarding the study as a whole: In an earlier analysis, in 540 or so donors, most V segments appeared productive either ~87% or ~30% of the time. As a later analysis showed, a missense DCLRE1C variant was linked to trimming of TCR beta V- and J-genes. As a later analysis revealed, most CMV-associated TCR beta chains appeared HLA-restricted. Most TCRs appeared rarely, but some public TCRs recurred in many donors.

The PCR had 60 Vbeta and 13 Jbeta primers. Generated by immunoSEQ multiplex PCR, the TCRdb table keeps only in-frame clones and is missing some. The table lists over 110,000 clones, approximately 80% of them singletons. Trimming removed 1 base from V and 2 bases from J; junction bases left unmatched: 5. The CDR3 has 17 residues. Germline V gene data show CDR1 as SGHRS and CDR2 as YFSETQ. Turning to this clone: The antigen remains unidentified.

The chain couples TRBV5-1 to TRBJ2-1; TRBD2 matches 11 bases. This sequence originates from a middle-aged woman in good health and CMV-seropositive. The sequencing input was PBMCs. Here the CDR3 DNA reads TGCGCCAGCAGCTTGTTAGCGGGAGGGCCCACCTACAATGAGCAGTTCTTC. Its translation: CASSLLAGGPTYNEQFF.